This T cell receptor beta chain appears in the sequencing data of a study of Tregs in tolerant kidney transplant recipients. Whole-study results and caveats: Tregs expanded with activated donor B cells seemed most donor-specific.

Profiling relied on immunoSEQ multiplex PCR, and the TCRdb table lists in-frame clones only, not all of them. The sample includes 54,000 or so clones, roughly nine tenths of them seen just once. Germline CDR1 SGHDT, CDR2 YYEEEE. V dropped 4 bases and J dropped 6; count of bases not matched to a gene: 8. This CDR3 comprises 15 residues. As concerns this clone: Antigen specificity is unknown.

Mixed chimerism was transient after nonmyeloablative marrow transplants from related graft donors. This rearrangement joins TRBV5-6 to TRBJ1-5; 9 nucleotides align to TRBD1. Material: CD8+ T cells from blood (PBMCs), obtained 24 months after the transplant. This clonotype originated in a human patient who received a combined kidney and bone marrow transplant. Some of these T cells may belong to the graft donor. As DNA, the CDR3 is TGTGCCAGCAGCGTGGGACAGGGATGGATTCAGCCCCAGCATTTT. It codes for CASSVGQGWIQPQHF.